The 12 T cell receptor beta chains below were found in one sample sequenced in a study of glioma-infiltrating T cells. Using RNA template, CDR3s of TCR alpha and beta were amplified with iRepertoire arm-PCR. TCRdb re-analysed the multiplex PCR reads in MiXCR, keeping a single row per CDR3 protein. The sample lists roughly 200,000 distinct CDR3 sequences; roughly 45% were seen once. The sample was glioma tissue, nonneoplastic brain tissue, or PBMCs (not recorded which). The receptor set was obtained from a human donor with low-grade glioma or glioblastoma, undergoing nonglioma brain surgery, or in good health (not recorded which).

Worth noting for this clonotype: A much larger clone differs from this one at a single base, so this may be a read error. The chain recombines TRBV27 with TRBJ2-1; 7 nucleotides agree with TRBD2. Germline-derived CDR1 and CDR2 are MNHEY and SMNVEV (reference sequence). This CDR3 has 14 amino acids. DNA of the CDR3: TGTGCCAGCAGTTTAGGGACTACCTACAATGAGGAGTTCTTC. It is translated as CASSLGTTYNEEFF.

This clonotype was seen at least ten times. The J gene is TRBJ1-1, the V gene TRBV28; 8 bases map to TRBD1. This CDR3 region has 13 residues. J was trimmed by 10 bases and V by 6 bases; bases with no gene match: 10. Germline-derived CDR1 and CDR2 are MDHEN and SYDVKM. The CDR3 sequence: CASRSTGGGSAFF. CDR3 DNA sequence: TGTGCCAGCAGATCCACAGGGGGAGGATCAGCTTTCTTT.

This clonotype has a single count. This could be a read error, since a much larger clone is one nucleotide away. The chain uses TRBV27 and TRBJ2-7; D is unresolved. The CDR3 consists of 15 residues. V was trimmed by 5 bases and J by 2 bases, leaving 16 bases between them. CDR1 is MNHEY, CDR2 SMNVEV, per germline (reference sequence). The CDR3 coding sequence is TGTGCCAGCAGTCCCGTGTCCGGGCAGACCTACGAGCAGTACTTC. Translated, it gives CASSPVSGQTYEQYF.

This clonotype was counted ten times or more. This rearrangement joins TRBV28 to TRBJ2-7; 9 bases line up with TRBD2. Germline CDR1 is MDHEN and CDR2 is SYDVKM. The CDR3 spans 14 residues. V dropped 6 bases and J dropped 2; count of bases not matched to a gene: 5. CDR3 DNA: TGTGCCAGCAGCTGGGAGCGGGAGGCCTACGAGCAGTACTTC. Translating it yields CASSWEREAYEQYF.

Details on this clonotype: A much larger clone is a single base away; this may be a read error. The chain joins TRBV20-1 to TRBJ2-3; D is undetermined. Germline V gene lookup returns CDR1 DFQATT and CDR2 SNEGSKA (reference sequence). V was trimmed by 6 bases and J by 0 bases, leaving 19 bases between them. The CDR3 consists of 16 residues. The chain's CDR3 is CSATSFVEPSTDTQYF. DNA for the CDR3: TGCAGTGCCACCTCGTTCGTGGAACCTAGCACAGATACGCAGTATTTT.

Turning to this clonotype: A much more abundant neighbour one base away suggests this may be a read error. The chain carries TRBV18 and TRBJ2-3, with D perhaps matching TRBD1 or TRBD2 (5 bases each). Germline V lookup: CDR1 KGHSH, CDR2 LQKENI. The CDR3 has 14 residues. CDR3 loop: CASSQGPGSDTQCF. The CDR3 nucleotides read TGTGCCAGCTCACAGGGACCCGGGTCGGATACGCAGTGTTTT.

As to this clonotype: Given a much more abundant clone one base away, this may be a read error. The J gene is TRBJ2-3, the V gene TRBV11-2, with D perhaps matching TRBD2 (5 bases). Germline CDR1 is SGHAT and CDR2 is FQNNGV. The length of the CDR3 is 15 residues. The CDR3 here is CASSSDGASTDTKYF. As DNA, the CDR3 is TGTGCCAGCAGCTCGGACGGCGCTAGCACAGATACGAAGTATTTT.

This clonotype has just one count. The chain joins TRBV7-2 to TRBJ2-7; TRBD1 or TRBD2 may be the D gene (5 bases each). Germline-derived CDR1 and CDR2 are SGHTA and FQGNSA. The CDR3 runs 15 residues. V was cut by 6 bases and J by 2 bases, with 17 bases left in between. The CDR3 DNA is TGTGCCAGCAGTGCGGCCAGGGACGTCGCCTACGAGCAGTACTTC. Translated, it gives CASSAARDVAYEQYF. The full variable domain, with the rest looked up from reference TRBV7-2 and TRBJ2-7, is GAGVSQSPSNKVTEKGKDVELRCDPISGHTALYWYRQSLGQGLEFLIYFQGNSAPDKSGLPSDRFSAERTGGSVSTLTIQRTQQEDSAVYLCASSAARDVAYEQYFGPGTRLTVT.

There are a few counts of this clonotype. The chain links TRBV5-1 to TRBJ2-7; 7 bases line up with TRBD1. Germline assignment: CDR1 SGHRS and CDR2 YFSETQ. CDR3 length: 14 residues. V trimming: 3 bases; J trimming: 3 bases; junction bases outside the gene matches: 6. CDR3 bases: TGCGCCAGCAGCTCGCAGGGGGACCTCTACGAGCAGTACTTC. It is translated as CASSSQGDLYEQYF.

The chain has TRBV3-1 and TRBJ2-1; no firm D call. Germline V gives CDR1 LGHDT, CDR2 YNNKEL (reference sequence). V was shortened by 5 bases and J by 9 bases, with 20 bases between the two germline ends. CDR3 length: 15 amino acids. CDR3 coding DNA: TGTGCCAGCAGCTCATTAAGGACGGCCTTTGGTGAGCAGTTCTTC. As protein: CASSSLRTAFGEQFF.

Regarding this clonotype: This could be a read error, since a much larger clone is one nucleotide away. The chain combines TRBV28 with TRBJ2-7, with TRBD2 matching over 7 bases. CDR1 MDHEN and CDR2 SYDVKM come from the germline V gene. The length of the CDR3 is 15 residues. J gave up 0 bases and V 7 bases, and 9 bases lay outside the gene matches. CDR3 sequence reads: CASIPGGRPSYEQYF. DNA of the CDR3: TGTGCCAGCATCCCAGGCGGGAGACCCTCCTACGAGCAGTACTTC.

As for this clonotype: One end of the junction varies from germline; a read error may be responsible. The J gene is TRBJ2-1, the V gene TRBV7-2; 8 positions match TRBD2. Germline values: CDR1 SGHTA, CDR2 FQGNSA. The CDR3 is made up of 17 amino acids. The CDR3 protein is CASSSGSGASCYNEQFF. CDR3 DNA: TGCGCCAGCAGCTCTGGTAGCGGGGCAAGCTGCTACAATGAGCAGTTCTTC.